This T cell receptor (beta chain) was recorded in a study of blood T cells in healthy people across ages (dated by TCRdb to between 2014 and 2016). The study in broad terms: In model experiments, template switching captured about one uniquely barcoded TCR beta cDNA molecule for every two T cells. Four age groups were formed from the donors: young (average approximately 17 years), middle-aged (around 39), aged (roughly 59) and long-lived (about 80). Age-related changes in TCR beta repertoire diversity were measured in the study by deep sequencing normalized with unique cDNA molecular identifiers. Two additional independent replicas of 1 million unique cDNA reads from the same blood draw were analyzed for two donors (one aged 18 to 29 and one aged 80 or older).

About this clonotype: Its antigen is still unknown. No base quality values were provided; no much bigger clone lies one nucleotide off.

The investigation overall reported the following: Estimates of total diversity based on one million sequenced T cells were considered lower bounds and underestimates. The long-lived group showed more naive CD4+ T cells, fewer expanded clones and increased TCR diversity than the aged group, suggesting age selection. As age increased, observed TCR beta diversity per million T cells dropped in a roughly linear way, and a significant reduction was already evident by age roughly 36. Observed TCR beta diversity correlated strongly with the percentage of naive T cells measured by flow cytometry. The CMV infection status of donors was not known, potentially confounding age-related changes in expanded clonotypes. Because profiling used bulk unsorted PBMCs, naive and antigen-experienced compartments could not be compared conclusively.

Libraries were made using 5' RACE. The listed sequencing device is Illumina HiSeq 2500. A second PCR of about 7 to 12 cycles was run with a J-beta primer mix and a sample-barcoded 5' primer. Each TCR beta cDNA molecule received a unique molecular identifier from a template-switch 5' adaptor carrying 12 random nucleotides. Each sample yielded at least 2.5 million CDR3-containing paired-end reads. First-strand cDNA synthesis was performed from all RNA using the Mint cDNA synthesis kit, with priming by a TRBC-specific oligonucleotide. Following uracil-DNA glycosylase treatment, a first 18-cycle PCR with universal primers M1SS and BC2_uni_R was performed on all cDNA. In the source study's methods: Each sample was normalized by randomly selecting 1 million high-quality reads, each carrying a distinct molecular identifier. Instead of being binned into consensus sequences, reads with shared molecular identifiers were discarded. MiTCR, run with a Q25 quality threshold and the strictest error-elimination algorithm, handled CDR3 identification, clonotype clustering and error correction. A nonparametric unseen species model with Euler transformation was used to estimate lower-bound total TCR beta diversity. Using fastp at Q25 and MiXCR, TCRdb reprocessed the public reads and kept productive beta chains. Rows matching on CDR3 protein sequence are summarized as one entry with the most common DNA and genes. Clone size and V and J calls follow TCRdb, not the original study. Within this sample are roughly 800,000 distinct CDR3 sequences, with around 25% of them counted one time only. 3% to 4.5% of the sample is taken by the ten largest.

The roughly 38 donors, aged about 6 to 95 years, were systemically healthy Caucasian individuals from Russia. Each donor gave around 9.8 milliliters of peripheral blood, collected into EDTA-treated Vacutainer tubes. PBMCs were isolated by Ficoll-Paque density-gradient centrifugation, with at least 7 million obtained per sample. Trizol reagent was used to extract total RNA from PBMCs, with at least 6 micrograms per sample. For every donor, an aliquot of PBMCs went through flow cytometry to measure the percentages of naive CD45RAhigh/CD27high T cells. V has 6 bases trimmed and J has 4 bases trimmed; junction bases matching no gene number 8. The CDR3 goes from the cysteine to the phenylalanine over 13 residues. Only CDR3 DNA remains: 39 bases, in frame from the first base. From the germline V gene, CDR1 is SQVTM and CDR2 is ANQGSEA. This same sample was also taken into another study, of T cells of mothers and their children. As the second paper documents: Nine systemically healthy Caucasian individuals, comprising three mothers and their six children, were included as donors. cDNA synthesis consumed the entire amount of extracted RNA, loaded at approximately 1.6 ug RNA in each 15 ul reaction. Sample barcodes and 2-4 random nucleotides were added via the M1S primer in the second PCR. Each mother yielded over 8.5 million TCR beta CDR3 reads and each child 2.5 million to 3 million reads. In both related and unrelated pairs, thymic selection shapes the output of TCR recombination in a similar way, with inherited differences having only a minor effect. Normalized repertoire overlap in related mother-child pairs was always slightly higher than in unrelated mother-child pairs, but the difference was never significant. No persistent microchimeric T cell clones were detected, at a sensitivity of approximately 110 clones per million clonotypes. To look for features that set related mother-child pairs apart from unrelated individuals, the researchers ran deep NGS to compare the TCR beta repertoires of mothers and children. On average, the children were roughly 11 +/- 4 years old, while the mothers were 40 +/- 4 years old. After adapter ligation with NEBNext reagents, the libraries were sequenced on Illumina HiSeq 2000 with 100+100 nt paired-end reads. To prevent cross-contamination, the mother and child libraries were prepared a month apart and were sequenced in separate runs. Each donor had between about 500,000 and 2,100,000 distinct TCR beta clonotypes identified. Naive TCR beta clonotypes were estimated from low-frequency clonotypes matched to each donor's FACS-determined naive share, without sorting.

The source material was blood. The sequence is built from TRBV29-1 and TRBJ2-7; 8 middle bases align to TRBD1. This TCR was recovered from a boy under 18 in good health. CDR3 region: CSVQIRDRYEQYF. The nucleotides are TGCAGCGTGCAGATCCGGGACAGGTACGAGCAGTACTTC.